This passage covers 12 T cell receptor beta chains from one sample sequenced in a study of identical twins (TCRdb year 2016). Libraries were built with 5' RACE. The sample was run on an Illumina HiSeq 2000. TCRdb reprocessing: public reads trimmed at Q25 with fastp, clones called with MiXCR, in-frame beta chains kept. Each CDR3 protein appears once, grouped with its most common genes and DNA. The sample yields over 600,000 distinct CDR3 sequences; 21% were counted once. The biggest ten clones account for 4% to 5.5% of the sample. These data also featured in a second study, about T cells expressing NK-cell markers.

Sequenced material: PBMCs. The receptor source for this set is a woman aged 18 to 35 in good health.

This clonotype was counted only a few times. V gene TRBV5-5 combines with J gene TRBJ1-1, with 8 bases identical to TRBD1. V shed 2 bases and J 6 bases; nucleotides not matched to a gene: 9. Germline V gene lookup returns CDR1 SGHKS and CDR2 YYEKEE (reference sequence). The CDR3 is made up of 15 amino acids. The CDR3 nucleotides read TGTGCCAGCAGCTTAAGGTTCGACAGGGGCTCTGAAGCTTTCTTT. Translating it yields CASSLRFDRGSEAFF.

This clonotype was recorded at least ten times. The V call is TRBV5-1, the J call TRBJ2-4; the D gene is possibly TRBD2 (5 bases). Germline-derived CDR1 and CDR2 are SGHRS and YFSETQ. The CDR3 runs 14 residues. V lost 7 bases and J 5 bases, leaving 16 bases between the germline ends. The CDR3 spells CASFEGPGQNIQYF. CDR3 bases: TGCGCCAGCTTCGAGGGCCCGGGCCAAAACATTCAGTACTTC.

The chain employs TRBV18 and TRBJ2-5, with D hard to call. CDR1 and CDR2 from the germline V gene are KGHSH and LQKENI. This CDR3 is built from 14 residues. V gave up 5 bases and J gave up 5 bases, with 15 bases separating them. CDR3 in amino acids: CASSGNRVLETQYF. The CDR3 bases are TGTGCCAGCTCAGGAAATAGAGTGTTGGAGACCCAGTACTTC.

This clonotype was recorded a few times. This sequence joins TRBV5-6 and TRBJ1-4; 7 bases are a match to TRBD1. With V trimmed by 4 bases and J by 11 bases, 23 bases remained unmatched. The CDR3 is 18 residues long. Germline values: CDR1 SGHDT, CDR2 YYEEEE. The chain's CDR3 is CASSPRQGDYLPDSKLFF. DNA for the CDR3: TGTGCCAGCAGCCCCCGCCAGGGGGATTATCTCCCAGATTCTAAACTGTTTTTT.

CDR3 coding DNA: TGCGCCAGCAGCTTTACCCCTCGAGAGTCCACCACCGGGGAGCTGTTTTTT. This sequence encodes CASSFTPRESTTGELFF. This chain connects TRBV5-1 to TRBJ2-2, with unresolved D. Trimming removed 2 bases from V and 4 bases from J, with 18 bases in between. Germline V gene data show CDR1 as SGHRS and CDR2 as YFSETQ. The CDR3 has 17 amino acids. Full variable domain (rest looked up from reference TRBV5-1 and TRBJ2-2): KAGVTQTPRYLIKTRGQQVTLSCSPISGHRSVSWYQQTPGQGLQFLFEYFSETQRNKGNFPGRFSGRQFSNSRSEMNVSTLELGDSALYLCASSFTPRESTTGELFFGEGSRLTVL.

The chain uses TRBV10-2 and TRBJ2-7, with a possible D match to TRBD2 (5 bases). The CDR3 covers 14 residues. Germline CDR1 reads WSHSY; CDR2 reads SAAADI. Between the trimmed V and J ends, which lost 3 bases and 0 bases, there was a span of 9 bases. The CDR3 DNA reads TGCGCCAGCAGTGATCTAGCTGCCTCCTACGAGCAGTACTTC. Its translation: CASSDLAASYEQYF.

The chain combines TRBV20-1 with TRBJ1-1; D possibly corresponds to TRBD1 (6 bases). Germline assignment: CDR1 DFQATT and CDR2 SNEGSKA (reference sequence). V was pared by 0 bases and J by 3 bases, with 11 bases between. This CDR3 comprises 14 residues. CDR3 amino acids: CSAREPGADTEAFF. CDR3 DNA: TGCAGTGCTAGAGAGCCGGGGGCCGACACTGAAGCTTTCTTT.

In its sample, this clonotype was seen a few times. The rearrangement joins TRBV29-1 to TRBJ2-2; D gene unclear. V lost 6 bases and J lost 7, with 15 bases in between. Germline-derived CDR1 and CDR2 are SQVTM and ANQGSEA. The CDR3 spans 13 residues. The CDR3 nucleotides read TGCAGCGTCGGACCCACAAGGGACGGGGAGCTGTTTTTT. The encoded protein is CSVGPTRDGELFF.

This clonotype was counted many times. J is TRBJ1-4 and V is TRBV7-9, with 7 nucleotides matching TRBD1. V lost 3 bases to trimming and J lost 8 bases; unmatched junction nucleotides: 9. In germline, CDR1 is SEHNR, CDR2 FQNEAQ (reference sequence). The CDR3 is 15 residues long. CDR3 DNA sequence: TGTGCCAGCAGCTTCCCTAGGGGGCCTCAAGAAAAACTGTTTTTT. Protein sequence: CASSFPRGPQEKLFF.

This clonotype has only a few counts. This rearrangement joins TRBV6-5 to TRBJ2-1, with TRBD2 matching over 8 bases. CDR3 size: 18 residues. J gave up 7 bases and V 0 bases, and 14 bases lay outside the gene matches. Germline V gives CDR1 MNHEY, CDR2 SVGAGI. CDR3 nucleotides: TGTGCCAGCAGTTACTCCCCCCCCGGAGCGGGAGTGCAGAATGAGCAGTTCTTC. Translated, it gives CASSYSPPGAGVQNEQFF.

The chain recombines TRBV20-1 with TRBJ2-1, with 12 nucleotides matching TRBD2. The junction had 16 bases not matched to a gene; V was cut back by 0 bases and J by 7 bases. This CDR3 region has 19 residues. Per germline, CDR1 DFQATT and CDR2 SNEGSKA (reference sequence). CDR3 protein: CSARDLAGLAGGIKNEQFF. The CDR3 DNA follows: TGCAGTGCTAGAGATTTGGCGGGCCTAGCGGGAGGGATAAAAAATGAGCAGTTCTTC.

This clonotype was seen a handful of times. The chain joins TRBV10-3 to TRBJ2-1; 12 bases match TRBD2. The CDR3 is 16 residues long. With 5 bases clipped from V and 5 bases from J, the junction kept 7 bases outside the gene matches. Germline V gene data show CDR1 as ENHRY and CDR2 as SYGVKD. CDR3 DNA sequence: TGTGCCATCAGTAAGCTAGCGGGAGGGCTTAACAATGAGCAGTTCTTC. Translation: CAISKLAGGLNNEQFF.